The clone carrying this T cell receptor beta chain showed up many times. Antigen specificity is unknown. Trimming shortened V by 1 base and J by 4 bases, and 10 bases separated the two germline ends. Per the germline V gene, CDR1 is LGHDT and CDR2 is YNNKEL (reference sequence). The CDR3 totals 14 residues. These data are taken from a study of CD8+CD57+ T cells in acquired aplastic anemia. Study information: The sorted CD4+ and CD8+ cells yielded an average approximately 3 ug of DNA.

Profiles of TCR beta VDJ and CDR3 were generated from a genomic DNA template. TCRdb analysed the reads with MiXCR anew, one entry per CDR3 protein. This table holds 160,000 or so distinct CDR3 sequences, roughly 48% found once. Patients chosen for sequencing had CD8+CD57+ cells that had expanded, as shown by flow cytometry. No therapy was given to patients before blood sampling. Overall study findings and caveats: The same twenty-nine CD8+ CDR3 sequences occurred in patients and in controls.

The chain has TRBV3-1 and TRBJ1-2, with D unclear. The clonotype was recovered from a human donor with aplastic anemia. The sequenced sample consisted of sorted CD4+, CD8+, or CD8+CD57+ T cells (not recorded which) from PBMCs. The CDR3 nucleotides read TGTGCCAGCAGCCAAGGGTCAGACTCCTATGGCTACACCTTC. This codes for CASSQGSDSYGYTF.